The 24 T cell receptor beta chains below come from one sample, sequenced in a study of blood T cell repertoires in COVID-19. Here immunoSEQ multiplex PCR was the method, and the copy in TCRdb shows in-frame clones only, minus some. This table holds under 200,000 clones, more than 70% found once. The sample comprised PBMCs or T cells enriched from blood (not recorded which). These receptor sequences come from a man in his 60s who had recovered from COVID-19.

This clone occurred a few times. The chain joins TRBV5-3 to TRBJ2-5; TRBD2 matches 15 bases. TRBV5-3 is known as an ORF, though its function is uncertain. The CDR3 sequence is 16 residues long. The V and J ends lost 1 base and 5 bases, in that order; junction bases with no gene match: 3. The CDR3 coding sequence is TGTGCCAGAAGCTTGCGGACTAGCGGGAGGGGGGAGACCCAGTACTTC. Amino acid sequence: CARSLRTSGRGETQYF.

The chain links TRBV5-1 to TRBJ1-5; 7 bases match TRBD1. From germline, CDR1 is SGHRS and CDR2 YFSETQ. V lost 4 bases, J lost 1 base, and 2 bases stayed unmatched. The CDR3 extends over 14 amino acids. The CDR3 here is CASSPGQSNQPQHF. Here the CDR3 DNA reads TGCGCCAGCAGCCCGGGACAGAGCAATCAGCCCCAGCATTTT.

This chain uses TRBV5-1 with TRBJ2-5; 15 nucleotides agree with TRBD2. From germline, CDR1 is SGHRS and CDR2 YFSETQ. The junction had 5 bases not matched to a gene; V was cut back by 1 base and J by 1 base. This CDR3 has 18 amino acids. The CDR3 loop reads CASSLRTSGRVGQETQYF. Here the CDR3 DNA reads TGCGCCAGCAGCTTGAGGACTAGCGGGAGGGTCGGCCAAGAGACCCAGTACTTC.

The V and J genes are TRBV15 and TRBJ1-5; D call uncertain. This CDR3 spans 16 amino acids. Trimming took off 0 bases at V and 2 bases at J, with 11 bases between the two ends. Looked up from germline, CDR1 is LNHNV and CDR2 is YYDKDF (reference sequence). CDR3 nucleotide sequence: TGTGCCACCAGCAGAGAGGGCAGATGGGGCAATCAGCCCCAGCATTTT. This codes for CATSREGRWGNQPQHF.

The gene calls are TRBV7-2 and TRBJ2-1; a weak D match, TRBD2 (6 bases). Germline V gives CDR1 SGHTA, CDR2 FQGNSA. V lost 5 bases and J lost 8, with 16 bases in between. The CDR3 contains 14 residues. The CDR3 bases are TGTGCCAGCAGCCCCCCGGGAGCGATCGATGAGCAGTTCTTC. As protein: CASSPPGAIDEQFF.

The rearrangement joins TRBV5-6 to TRBJ2-4; 9 bases match TRBD1. Germline CDR1 SGHDT, CDR2 YYEEEE. The CDR3 extends over 19 amino acids. Trimming cost V 4 bases and J 5 bases; bases outside gene matches: 19. The CDR3 nucleotides are TGTGCCAGCAGCCTGACCGGGACAGGGCCCTTGGGGGGGCAAAACATTCAGTACTTC. Protein sequence: CASSLTGTGPLGGQNIQYF.

The CDR3 DNA follows: TGCAGCGTACTGGGACAGGGGGCCCCCCACGAGCAGTACTTC. It specifies CSVLGQGAPHEQYF. The V and J genes are TRBV29-1 and TRBJ2-7, with 12 bases matching TRBD1. Per the germline V gene, CDR1 is SQVTM and CDR2 is ANQGSEA. The CDR3 is 14 residues long. The V gene end was trimmed by 6 bases and the J gene end by 5 bases; junction bases not matched to a gene: 8.

The rearrangement uses TRBV9 and TRBJ1-1; a weak D match, TRBD1 (5 bases). The V end was cut by 0 bases, the J end by 8 bases, with 11 bases between. Germline CDR1 is SGDLS and CDR2 is YYNGEE. The CDR3 covers 13 residues. DNA for the CDR3: TGTGCCAGCAGCGTAGGGGGCAAGGCAGAAGCTTTCTTT. Its protein product is CASSVGGKAEAFF. The full variable domain, completed using reference TRBV9 and TRBJ1-1, is DSGVTQTPKHLITATGQRVTLRCSPRSGDLSVYWYQQSLDQGLQFLIQYYNGEERAKGNILERFSAQQFPDLHSELNLSSLELGDSALYFCASSVGGKAEAFFGQGTRLTVV.

The genes are TRBV29-1 and TRBJ2-4, with D maybe TRBD1 (6 bases). The CDR3 covers 16 residues. V shed 4 bases and J shed 1 base, with 17 bases lying between them. Germline V gene data show CDR1 as SQVTM and CDR2 as ANQGSEA. The CDR3 loop reads CSVAGGGQGAKNIQYF. As DNA, the CDR3 is TGCAGCGTTGCCGGTGGGGGCCAGGGGGCCAAAAACATTCAGTACTTC. The full variable domain, completed using reference TRBV29-1 and TRBJ2-4, is SAVISQKPSRDICQRGTSLTIQCQVDSQVTMMFWYRQQPGQSLTLIATANQGSEATYESGFVIDKFPISRPNLTFSTLTVSNMSPEDSSIYLCSVAGGGQGAKNIQYFGAGTRLSVL.

The gene calls are TRBV28 and TRBJ2-6, with D hard to call. The CDR3 is 16 amino acids. Trimming took off 4 bases at V and 1 base at J, with 11 bases between the two ends. CDR1 is MDHEN, CDR2 SYDVKM, per germline. The CDR3 DNA follows: TGTGCCAGCAGTTCTCTTACAGCATCTGGGGCCAACGTCCTGACTTTC. Protein sequence: CASSSLTASGANVLTF.

CDR3 region: CASSPAAGDEAFF. The CDR3, as DNA: TGCGCCAGCAGTCCGGCGGCGGGTGATGAAGCTTTCTTT. The genes are TRBV5-1 and TRBJ1-1; D uncertain. The V and J ends lost 5 bases and 7 bases respectively, with 15 bases between them. This CDR3 spans 13 amino acids. Germline CDR1 SGHRS, CDR2 YFSETQ.

This sequence joins TRBV28 and TRBJ2-5; TRBD1 matches at 8 bases. This CDR3 region has 14 residues. The V segment lost 4 bases and the J segment 5 bases; nucleotides outside the gene matches: 6. The germline V gene has CDR1 MDHEN and CDR2 SYDVKM. CDR3 DNA sequence: TGTGCCAGCAGTTCCTCGGACAGGGCTGAGACCCAGTACTTC. Translating it yields CASSSSDRAETQYF. Supplemented by reference TRBV28 and TRBJ2-5, the full variable domain reads DVKVTQSSRYLVKRTGEKVFLECVQDMDHENMFWYRQDPGLGLRLIYFSYDVKMKEKGDIPEGYSVSREKKERFSLILESASTNQTSMYLCASSSSDRAETQYFGPGTRLLVL.

V usage is TRBV7-3 and J usage is TRBJ1-1; 9 bases align to TRBD1. V was clipped by 5 bases and J by 1 base; unmatched bases: 8. CDR3 length: 16 residues. Germline-derived CDR1 and CDR2 are SGHTA and FQGTGA. CDR3 nucleotide sequence: TGTGCCAGCAGCCCCCGGGCGGGACAGGGGAACACTGAAGCTTTCTTT. Translated: CASSPRAGQGNTEAFF.

The chain employs TRBV5-6 and TRBJ1-1; TRBD1 is a possible D gene (6 bases). Germline V gene data show CDR1 as SGHDT and CDR2 as YYEEEE. CDR3 length: 14 amino acids. The V end lost 2 bases, the J end lost 1 base, and 9 bases lay between the germline ends. The CDR3 protein is CASSLGGKNTEAFF. The DNA of the CDR3 is TGTGCCAGCAGCTTAGGGGGAAAGAACACTGAAGCTTTCTTT. Together with reference TRBV5-6 and TRBJ1-1, the CDR3 gives the full variable domain: DAGVTQSPTHLIKTRGQQVTLRCSPKSGHDTVSWYQQALGQGPQFIFQYYEEEERQRGNFPDRFSGHQFPNYSSELNVNALLLGDSALYLCASSLGGKNTEAFFGQGTRLTVV.

The CDR3 region has the DNA TGTGCCAGCAGACAGAGCGGGGCCAACGTCCTGACTTTC. Encoded protein: CASRQSGANVLTF. The chain is built from TRBV12-3 or TRBV12-4 and TRBJ2-6; no clear D gene. Trimming pared 6 bases from V and 4 bases from J, leaving 7 bases between. The CDR3 runs to 13 residues.

This rearrangement joins TRBV19 to TRBJ2-1; 10 bases line up with TRBD2. Germline V gives CDR1 LNHDA, CDR2 SQIVND (reference sequence). Trimming took 5 bases from V and 7 from J; bases not matched to a gene: 11. CDR3 length: 16 residues. DNA of the CDR3: TGTGCCAGTAGTTTTTTAAGCGGGAGGGCCATAAATGAGCAGTTCTTC. It translates to CASSFLSGRAINEQFF.

This clone has only a few counts. The V call is TRBV6-6, the J call TRBJ1-5, with no clear D. The germline CDR1 and CDR2 sequences are MNHNY and SVGAGI (reference sequence). The ends were cut back, 3 bases at V and 5 bases at J, with 8 bases in the middle. The CDR3 extends over 13 amino acids. The CDR3 loop is CASSYNFDQPQHF. DNA of the CDR3: TGTGCCAGCAGTTATAATTTTGATCAGCCCCAGCATTTT.

This chain connects TRBV18 to TRBJ2-2; 9 bases are shared with TRBD1. CDR1 and CDR2 (germline): KGHSH, LQKENI. V dropped 3 bases and J dropped 4; count of bases not matched to a gene: 12. The CDR3 is 18 amino acids. This CDR3 is CASSPPIPGQGGTGELFF. DNA of the CDR3: TGTGCCAGCTCACCCCCCATTCCGGGACAGGGCGGCACCGGGGAGCTGTTTTTT. The complete variable domain, with remaining parts taken from reference TRBV18 and TRBJ2-2, reads NAGVMQNPRHLVRRRGQEARLRCSPMKGHSHVYWYRQLPEEGLKFMVYLQKENIIDESGMPKERFSAEFPKEGPSILRIQQVVRGDSAAYFCASSPPIPGQGGTGELFFGEGSRLTVL.

This chain links TRBV20-1 with TRBJ1-4; tentatively, D is TRBD1 (6 bases). This CDR3 is built from 11 residues. The ends were cut back, 3 bases at V and 8 bases at J, with 7 bases in the middle. CDR1 and CDR2 (germline): DFQATT, SNEGSKA (reference sequence). The CDR3 DNA sequence: TGCAGTGCTAGTGGACAGGAAAAACTGTTTTTT. Protein product: CSASGQEKLFF.

This clone was picked up a small number of times. The gene calls are TRBV5-8 and TRBJ1-2, with 8 positions matching TRBD1. CDR3 length: 14 amino acids. Germline CDR1 is SGHTS and CDR2 is YDEGEE. V shed 4 bases and J 2 bases; nucleotides not matched to a gene: 4. CDR3 bases: TGTGCCAGCAGCCGACAGGGGATAAACTATGGCTACACCTTC. This codes for CASSRQGINYGYTF. Full variable domain (outside the CDR3, taken from reference TRBV5-8 and TRBJ1-2): EAGVTQSPTHLIKTRGQQATLRCSPISGHTSVYWYQQALGLGLQFLLWYDEGEERNRGNFPPRFSGRQFPNYSSELNVNALELEDSALYLCASSRQGINYGYTFGSGTRLTVV.

CDR3 in amino acids: CASSLSNEQFF. CDR3 nucleotides: TGTGCCAGCAGCCTCAGCAATGAGCAGTTCTTC. The chain combines TRBV5-4 with TRBJ2-1; the D is unclear. Germline V gene data show CDR1 as SGHNT and CDR2 as YYREEE (reference sequence). V was pared by 4 bases and J by 6 bases, with 5 bases between. The CDR3 has 11 amino acids.

V and J are TRBV25-1 and TRBJ2-3, with 14 bases fitting TRBD2. The CDR3 spans 15 residues. Trimming cost V 3 bases and J 5 bases; bases outside gene matches: 1. CDR1 is MGHDK, CDR2 SYGVNS, per germline. CDR3 sequence: CASSDGLAGGDTQYF. In DNA form, the CDR3 reads TGTGCCAGCAGTGACGGACTAGCGGGAGGAGATACGCAGTATTTT.

This clone has a handful of counts. The rearrangement links TRBV19 to TRBJ2-1; D is possibly TRBD1 (6 bases). Germline CDR1 LNHDA, CDR2 SQIVND (reference sequence). V shed 5 bases and J shed 2 bases, with 13 bases lying between them. CDR3 size: 15 residues. The CDR3 is CASSEQGYAYNEQFF. CDR3 sequence (DNA): TGTGCCAGTAGTGAGCAGGGGTACGCCTACAATGAGCAGTTCTTC. Drawing the rest from reference TRBV19 and TRBJ2-1, the complete variable domain is DGGITQSPKYLFRKEGQNVTLSCEQNLNHDAMYWYRQDPGQGLRLIYYSQIVNDFQKGDIAEGYSVSREKKESFPLTVTSAQKNPTAFYLCASSEQGYAYNEQFFGPGTRLTVL.

The CDR3 here is CASSGWGVSSGNTIYF. CDR3 in DNA: TGTGCCAGCAGTGGATGGGGGGTCTCCTCTGGAAACACCATATATTTT. The V call is TRBV28, the J call TRBJ1-3; the D gene is possibly TRBD1 (5 bases). This CDR3 contains 16 residues. Deletions cut 5 bases from V and 0 bases from J, with 14 bases between. Germline CDR1 reads MDHEN; CDR2 reads SYDVKM.